This T cell receptor (beta chain) was found in a study of blood T cells in healthy people across ages. This clonotype was observed a handful of times. V was pared by 2 bases and J by 0 bases, with 1 base of the junction left unmatched. Germline V gene lookup returns CDR1 MDHEN and CDR2 SYDVKM. There are 15 residues in the CDR3. The authors ran a second PCR of 7 to 11 cycles using a sample-barcoded 5' primer and a J-beta primer mix. TCRdb independently ran MiXCR on the 5' RACE reads; one entry per CDR3 protein. The sample yields almost 550,000 distinct CDR3 sequences, 24% seen once. The sample was also linked to a second study, of T cells of mothers and their children. Per that paper: Among related mother-child pairs, overlap was slightly higher than in unrelated pairs, though not significantly.

Sequenced sample: blood. This rearrangement joins TRBV28 to TRBJ1-5; 7 positions match TRBD1. The source of this sequence is a boy aged 5 to 17 in good health. DNA for the CDR3: TGTGCCAGCAGTTTACAGGGGGGTAGCAATCAGCCCCAGCATTTT. Translating it yields CASSLQGGSNQPQHF.